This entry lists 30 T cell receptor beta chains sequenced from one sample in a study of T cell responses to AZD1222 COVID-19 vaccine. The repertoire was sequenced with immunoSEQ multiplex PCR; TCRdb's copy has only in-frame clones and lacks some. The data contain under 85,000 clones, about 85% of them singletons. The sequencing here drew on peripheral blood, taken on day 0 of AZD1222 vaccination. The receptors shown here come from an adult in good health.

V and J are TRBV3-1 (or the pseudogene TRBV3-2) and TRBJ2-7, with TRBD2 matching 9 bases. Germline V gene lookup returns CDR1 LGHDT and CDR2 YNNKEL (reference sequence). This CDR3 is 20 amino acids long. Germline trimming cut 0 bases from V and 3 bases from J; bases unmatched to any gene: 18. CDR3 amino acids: CASSQDWAGGEVTRLYEQYF. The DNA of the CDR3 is TGTGCCAGCAGCCAAGATTGGGCGGGAGGGGAAGTAACTCGCCTCTACGAGCAGTACTTC.

CDR3: CASSRLGTERYEAFF. CDR3 coding DNA: TGTGCCAGCAGCCGGCTCGGGACAGAGCGATATGAAGCTTTCTTT. The chain recombines TRBV4-2 with TRBJ1-1; TRBD1 agrees at 7 bases. This CDR3 is built from 15 residues. V lost 4 bases to trimming and J lost 7 bases; unmatched junction nucleotides: 12. CDR1 and CDR2 (germline): LGHNA, YNFKEQ.

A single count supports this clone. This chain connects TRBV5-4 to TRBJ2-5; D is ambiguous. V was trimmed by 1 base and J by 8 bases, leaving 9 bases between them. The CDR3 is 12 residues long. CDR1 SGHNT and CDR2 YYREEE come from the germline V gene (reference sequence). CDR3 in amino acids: CASSLKSETQYF. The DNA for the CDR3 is TGTGCCAGCAGCTTGAAGAGTGAAACCCAGTACTTC.

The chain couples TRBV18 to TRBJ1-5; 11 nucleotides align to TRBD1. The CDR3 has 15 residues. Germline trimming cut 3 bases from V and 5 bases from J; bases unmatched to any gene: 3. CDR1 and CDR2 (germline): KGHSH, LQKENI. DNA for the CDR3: TGTGCCAGCTCACCCCGGACAGGGGGCGATCAGCCCCAGCATTTT. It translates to CASSPRTGGDQPQHF.

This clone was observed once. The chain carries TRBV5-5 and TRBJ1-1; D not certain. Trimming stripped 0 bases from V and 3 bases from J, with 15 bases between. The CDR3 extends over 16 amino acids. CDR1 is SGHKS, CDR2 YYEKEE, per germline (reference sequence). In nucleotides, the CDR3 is TGTGCCAGCAGCTTGGTGGCGTCAGTTCAGGACACTGAAGCTTTCTTT. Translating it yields CASSLVASVQDTEAFF.

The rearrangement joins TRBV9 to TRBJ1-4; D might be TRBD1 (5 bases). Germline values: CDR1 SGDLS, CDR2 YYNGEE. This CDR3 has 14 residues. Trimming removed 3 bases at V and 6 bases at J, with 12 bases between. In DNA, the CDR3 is TGTGCCAGCAGCGCCGGGGGGGATTATGAAAAACTGTTTTTT. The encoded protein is CASSAGGDYEKLFF.

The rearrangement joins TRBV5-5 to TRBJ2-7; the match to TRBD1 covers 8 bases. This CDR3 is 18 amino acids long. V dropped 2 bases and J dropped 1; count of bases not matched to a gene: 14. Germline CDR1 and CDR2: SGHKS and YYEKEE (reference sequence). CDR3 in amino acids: CASSFLDRAGKKSYEQYF. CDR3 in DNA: TGTGCCAGCAGCTTCCTGGACAGGGCTGGGAAGAAGTCCTACGAGCAGTACTTC.

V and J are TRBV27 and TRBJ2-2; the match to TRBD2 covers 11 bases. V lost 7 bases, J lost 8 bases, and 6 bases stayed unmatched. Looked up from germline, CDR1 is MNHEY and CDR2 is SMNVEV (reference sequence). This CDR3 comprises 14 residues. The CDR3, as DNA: TGTGCCAGCAATCTACTAGCGGGAGTTGGGGAGCTGTTTTTT. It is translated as CASNLLAGVGELFF.

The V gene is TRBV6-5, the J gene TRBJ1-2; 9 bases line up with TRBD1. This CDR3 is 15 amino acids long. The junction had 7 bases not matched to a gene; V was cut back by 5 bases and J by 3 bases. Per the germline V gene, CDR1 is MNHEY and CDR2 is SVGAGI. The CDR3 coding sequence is TGTGCCAGCAGTCGCTGGACAGGGGTCGACTATGGCTACACCTTC. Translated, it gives CASSRWTGVDYGYTF.

Here the CDR3 reads CASSLGAQRHGYTF. Written as DNA, the CDR3 is TGTGCCAGCAGTTTGGGCGCCCAGAGACATGGCTACACCTTC. This chain joins TRBV28 and TRBJ1-2; unclear D gene. Germline V gene data show CDR1 as MDHEN and CDR2 as SYDVKM. The V gene lost 3 bases and the J gene lost 6 bases, with 14 bases spanning the gap. The CDR3 sequence is 14 residues long.

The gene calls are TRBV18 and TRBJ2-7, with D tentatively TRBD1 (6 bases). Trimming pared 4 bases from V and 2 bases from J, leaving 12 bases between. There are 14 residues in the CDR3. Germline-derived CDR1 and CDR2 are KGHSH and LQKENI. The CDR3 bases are TGTGCCAGCTCACGGGACATGGGGGCCTACGAGCAGTACTTC. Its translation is CASSRDMGAYEQYF.

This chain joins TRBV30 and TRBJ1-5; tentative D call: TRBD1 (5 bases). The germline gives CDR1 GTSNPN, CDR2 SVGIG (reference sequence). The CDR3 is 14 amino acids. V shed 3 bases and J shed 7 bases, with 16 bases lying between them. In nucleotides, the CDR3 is TGTGCCTGGAGCGGGGGTACAGGCCACCAGCCCCAGCATTTT. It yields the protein CAWSGGTGHQPQHF.

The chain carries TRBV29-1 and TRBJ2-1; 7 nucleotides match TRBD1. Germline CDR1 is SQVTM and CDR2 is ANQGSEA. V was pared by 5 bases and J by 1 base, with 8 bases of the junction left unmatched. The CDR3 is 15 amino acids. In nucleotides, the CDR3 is TGCAGCGTTTCGGTTCCCAGGGGGTCCTACAATGAGCAGTTCTTC. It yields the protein CSVSVPRGSYNEQFF.

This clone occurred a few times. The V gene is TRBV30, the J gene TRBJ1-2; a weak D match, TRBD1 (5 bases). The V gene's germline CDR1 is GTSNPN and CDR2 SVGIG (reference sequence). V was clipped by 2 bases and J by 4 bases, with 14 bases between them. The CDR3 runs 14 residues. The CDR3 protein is CAWSTPGGIYGYTF. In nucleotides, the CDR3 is TGTGCCTGGAGTACCCCGGGGGGAATCTATGGCTACACCTTC.

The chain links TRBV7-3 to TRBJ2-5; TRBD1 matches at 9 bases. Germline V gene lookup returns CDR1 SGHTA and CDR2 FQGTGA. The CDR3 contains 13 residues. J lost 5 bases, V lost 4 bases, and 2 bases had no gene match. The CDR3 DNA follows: TGTGCCAGCAGCTCACAGGGGGCGGAGACCCAGTACTTC. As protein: CASSSQGAETQYF.

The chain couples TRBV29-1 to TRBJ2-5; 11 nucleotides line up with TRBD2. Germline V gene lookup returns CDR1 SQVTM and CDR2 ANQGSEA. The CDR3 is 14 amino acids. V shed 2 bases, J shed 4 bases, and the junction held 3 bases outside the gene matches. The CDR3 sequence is CSVEPLAGGETQYF. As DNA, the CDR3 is TGCAGCGTTGAACCGCTAGCGGGAGGAGAGACCCAGTACTTC.

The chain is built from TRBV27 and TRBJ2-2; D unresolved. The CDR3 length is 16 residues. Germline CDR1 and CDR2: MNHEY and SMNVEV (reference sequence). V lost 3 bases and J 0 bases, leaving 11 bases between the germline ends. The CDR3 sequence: CASSFNQDANTGELFF. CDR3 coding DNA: TGTGCCAGCAGTTTCAACCAGGACGCGAACACCGGGGAGCTGTTTTTT.

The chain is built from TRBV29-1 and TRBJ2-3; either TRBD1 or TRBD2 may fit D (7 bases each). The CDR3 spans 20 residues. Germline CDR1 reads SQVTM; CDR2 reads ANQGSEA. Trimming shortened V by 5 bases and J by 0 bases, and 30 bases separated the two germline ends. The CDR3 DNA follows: TGCAGCGTTAAAAGGGACAGATATTGGACTAGTCCCTATAGCACAGATACGCAGTATTTT. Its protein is CSVKRDRYWTSPYSTDTQYF.

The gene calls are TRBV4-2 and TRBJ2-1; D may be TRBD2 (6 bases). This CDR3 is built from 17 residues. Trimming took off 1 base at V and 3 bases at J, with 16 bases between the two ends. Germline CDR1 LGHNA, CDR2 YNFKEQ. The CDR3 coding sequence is TGTGCCAGCAGCCAAGCCACTCTGGGCGGGATCTACAATGAGCAGTTCTTC. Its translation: CASSQATLGGIYNEQFF.

Here the CDR3 DNA reads TGTGCCAGCAGCAGTGGGACAAAGCGGGACTATGGCTACACCTTC. Amino acid sequence: CASSSGTKRDYGYTF. The V call is TRBV7-9, the J call TRBJ1-2; maybe TRBD1 (6 bases). This CDR3 is built from 15 residues. Germline loops: CDR1 SEHNR, CDR2 FQNEAQ (reference sequence). V lost 5 bases to trimming and J lost 3 bases, with 16 bases between them.

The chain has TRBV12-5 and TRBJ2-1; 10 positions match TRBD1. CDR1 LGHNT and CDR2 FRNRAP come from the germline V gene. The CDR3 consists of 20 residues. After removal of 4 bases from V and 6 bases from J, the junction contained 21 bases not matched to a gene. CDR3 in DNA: TGTGCTAGTGGTTCCAATAATCGGGGCTTCTCCGGGACAGGGGTCAATGAGCAGTTCTTC. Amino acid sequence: CASGSNNRGFSGTGVNEQFF.

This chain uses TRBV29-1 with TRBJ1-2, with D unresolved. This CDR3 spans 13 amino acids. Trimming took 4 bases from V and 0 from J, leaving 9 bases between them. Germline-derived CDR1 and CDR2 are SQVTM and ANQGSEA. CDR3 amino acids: CSVGGMTNYGYTF. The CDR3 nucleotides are TGCAGCGTTGGCGGCATGACTAACTATGGCTACACCTTC.

Here the CDR3 reads CASSPGSISGNTIYF. The DNA for the CDR3 is TGTGCCAGCAGTCCCGGGTCGATCTCTGGAAACACCATATATTTT. The genes are TRBV6-5 and TRBJ1-3; D is uncertain. Trimming shortened V by 5 bases and J by 0 bases, and 11 bases separated the two germline ends. Germline lookup yields CDR1 MNHEY and CDR2 SVGAGI. The CDR3 contains 15 residues.

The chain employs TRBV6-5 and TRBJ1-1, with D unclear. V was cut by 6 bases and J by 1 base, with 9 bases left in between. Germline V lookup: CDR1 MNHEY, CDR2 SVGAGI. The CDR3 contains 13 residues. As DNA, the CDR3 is TGTGCCAGCAGCCTGGAGGGGAACACTGAAGCTTTCTTT. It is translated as CASSLEGNTEAFF.

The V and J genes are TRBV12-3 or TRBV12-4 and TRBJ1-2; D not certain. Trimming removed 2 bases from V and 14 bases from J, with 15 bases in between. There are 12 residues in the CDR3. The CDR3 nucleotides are TGTGCCAGCAGTTTAAAGGCAGGCGATGCTACCTTC. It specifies CASSLKAGDATF.

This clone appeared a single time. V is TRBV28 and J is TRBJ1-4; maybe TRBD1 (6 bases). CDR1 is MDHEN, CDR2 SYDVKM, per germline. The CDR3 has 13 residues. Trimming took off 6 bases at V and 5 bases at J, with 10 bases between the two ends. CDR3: CASRTGLNEKLFF. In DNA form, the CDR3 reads TGTGCCAGCAGAACAGGGCTGAATGAAAAACTGTTTTTT. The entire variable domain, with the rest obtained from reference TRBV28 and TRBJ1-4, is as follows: DVKVTQSSRYLVKRTGEKVFLECVQDMDHENMFWYRQDPGLGLRLIYFSYDVKMKEKGDIPEGYSVSREKKERFSLILESASTNQTSMYLCASRTGLNEKLFFGSGTQLSVL.

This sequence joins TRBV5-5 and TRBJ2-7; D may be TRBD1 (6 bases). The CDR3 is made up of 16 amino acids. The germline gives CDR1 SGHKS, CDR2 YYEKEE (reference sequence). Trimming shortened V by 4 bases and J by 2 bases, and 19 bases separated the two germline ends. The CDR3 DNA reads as TGTGCCAGCAGCCCCCTAGGTCATTGGGGGCCCTACGAGCAGTACTTC. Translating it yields CASSPLGHWGPYEQYF.

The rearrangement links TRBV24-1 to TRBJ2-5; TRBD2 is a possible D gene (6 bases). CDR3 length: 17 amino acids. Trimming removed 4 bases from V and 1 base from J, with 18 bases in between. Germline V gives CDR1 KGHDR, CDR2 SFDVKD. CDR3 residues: CATSELWGDLRQETQYF. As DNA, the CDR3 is TGTGCCACCAGTGAGCTGTGGGGGGACCTACGCCAAGAGACCCAGTACTTC.

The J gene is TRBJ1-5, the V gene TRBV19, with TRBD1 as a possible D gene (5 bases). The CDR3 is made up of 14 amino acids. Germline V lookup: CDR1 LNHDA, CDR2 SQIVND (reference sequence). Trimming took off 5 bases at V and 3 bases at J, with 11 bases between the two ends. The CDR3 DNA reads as TGTGCCAGTAGTCCGAGGGGTAACAATCAGCCCCAGCATTTT. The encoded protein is CASSPRGNNQPQHF.

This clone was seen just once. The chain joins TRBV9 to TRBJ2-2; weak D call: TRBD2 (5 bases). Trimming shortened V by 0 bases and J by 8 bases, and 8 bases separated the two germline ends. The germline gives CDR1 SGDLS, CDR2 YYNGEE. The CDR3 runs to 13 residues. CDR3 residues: CASSVVGKGELFF. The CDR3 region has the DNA TGTGCCAGCAGCGTAGTCGGGAAAGGGGAGCTGTTTTTT.